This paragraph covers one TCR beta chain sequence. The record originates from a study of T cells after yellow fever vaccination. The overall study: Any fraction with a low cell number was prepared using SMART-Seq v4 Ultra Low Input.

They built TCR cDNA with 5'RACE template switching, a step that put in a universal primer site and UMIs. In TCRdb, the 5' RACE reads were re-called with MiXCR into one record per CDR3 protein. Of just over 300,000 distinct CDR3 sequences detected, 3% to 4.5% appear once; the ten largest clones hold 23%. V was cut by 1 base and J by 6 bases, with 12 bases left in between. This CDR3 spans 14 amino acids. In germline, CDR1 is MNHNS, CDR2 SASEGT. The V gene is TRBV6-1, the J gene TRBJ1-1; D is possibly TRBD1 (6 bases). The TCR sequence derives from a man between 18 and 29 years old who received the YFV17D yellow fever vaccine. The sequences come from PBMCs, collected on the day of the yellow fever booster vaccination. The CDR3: CASSEVGGGPEAFF. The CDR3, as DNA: TGTGCCAGCAGTGAAGTTGGGGGCGGGCCTGAAGCTTTCTTT.